This is a list of T cell receptor beta chains from one sample in a study of identical twins. MiXCR was run by TCRdb on the 5' RACE reads, yielding one entry per CDR3 protein. The sample has about 280,000 distinct CDR3 sequences; under 9.5% are singletons. These data were likewise used in another study, on yellow fever vaccine responses in identical twins.

The specimen was memory (CD45RO+) T cells sorted from blood. The receptors stem from a woman aged 18-29 years in good health. Both conserved end residues are part of each CDR3. A D gene is named only where the DNA matches it firmly. Clone size is given for some rows only: seen once, a few or many times, or a class if the clone is expanded.

abundance,d_gene,j_gene,v_gene,CDR3nt,CDR3aa
-,TRBD1,TRBJ1-1,TRBV20-1,TGCAGTGTTAGAAAAGCTGGGACAGGGCTTCGAGCTTTCTTT,CSVRKAGTGLRAFF
many,-,TRBJ2-2,TRBV7-9,TGTGCCAGCAGCTTAGCGACTATACCGAACACCGGGGAGCTGTTTTTT,CASSLATIPNTGELFF
-,-,TRBJ1-2,TRBV6-1,TGTGCCAGCAGGGCTAGGACGGACGCAAACTATGGCTACACCTTC,CASRARTDANYGYTF
few,TRBD2,TRBJ2-1,TRBV6-5,TGTGCCAGCAGTAACATAGCGGGAGTCTCGGATGAGCAGTTCTTC,CASSNIAGVSDEQFF
few,-,TRBJ1-1,TRBV7-8,TGTGCCACCCTCGGACAGATGAACACTGAAGCTTTCTTT,CATLGQMNTEAFF
few,-,TRBJ1-1,TRBV6-5,TGTGCCAGCAGTTATTTATTGGGGGCCACTGAAGCTTTCTTT,CASSYLLGATEAFF
few,-,TRBJ2-2,TRBV5-1,TGCGCCAGCAGCCCAAATCCAGGGTCCGGCACCGGGGAGCTGTTTTTT,CASSPNPGSGTGELFF
few,-,TRBJ2-1,TRBV21-1,TGTGCCAGCAGCGAAGGACTAGCGGGAGGAATTCGTAACAATGAGCAGTTCTTC,CASSEGLAGGIRNNEQFF
-,TRBD1,TRBJ2-3,TRBV24-1,TGTGCCACCAGTGATCTCGGGACAGGGATCGGGGCAGATACGCAGTATTTT,CATSDLGTGIGADTQYF
many,-,TRBJ2-2,TRBV10-3,TGTGCCATCAGTGACACCGGGGAGCTGTTTTTT,CAISDTGELFF
few,-,TRBJ2-1,TRBV6-1,TGTGCCAGCAGGGGTGGGCAGATCAATGAGCAGTTCTTC,CASRGGQINEQFF
few,-,TRBJ2-2,TRBV28,TGTGCCAGCAAGGAGAACACCGGGGAGCTGTTTTTT,CASKENTGELFF
-,TRBD1,TRBJ1-1,TRBV11-2,TGTGCCAGCAGCAACCCGACAGGGATCAAGTACACTGAAGCTTTCTTT,CASSNPTGIKYTEAFF
few,-,TRBJ2-5,TRBV2,TGTGCCAGCAAGTTGGCGGAGACCCAGTACTTC,CASKLAETQYF
few,-,TRBJ2-5,TRBV7-9,TGTGCCAGCAGCTTAGTCCAAACAACCCAAGAGACCCAGTACTTC,CASSLVQTTQETQYF
few,TRBD1,TRBJ1-1,TRBV20-1,TGCAGTGCTAGAGATTGGAGACAGGGAACCTTCCAGGATGGAGGCACTGAAGCTTTCTTT,CSARDWRQGTFQDGGTEAFF
many,-,TRBJ2-1,TRBV2,TGTGCCAGCAGACGCAGTGAGGTAGCGGCTACCAATGAGCAGTTCTTC,CASRRSEVAATNEQFF
many,-,TRBJ2-2,TRBV20-1,TGCAGTGCTAGAGATGGTGCAACACGGCGGGAGCTGTTTTTT,CSARDGATRRELFF
many,-,TRBJ2-3,TRBV5-1,TGCGCCAGCAGCTTCGCCCACACAGATACGCAGTATTTT,CASSFAHTDTQYF
many,-,TRBJ2-1,TRBV7-2,TGTGCCAGCAGCGCCTACCCCCCCCGGGTAAATGAGCAGTTCTTC,CASSAYPPRVNEQFF
-,TRBD2,TRBJ2-6,TRBV7-2,TGTGCCAGCAGGCGTGGCGGGGGGAACTCTGGGGCCAACGTCCTGACTTTC,CASRRGGGNSGANVLTF
many,-,TRBJ2-2,TRBV10-3,TGTGCCATCAGTGAGTCTTCGGGGCGGGCGAACACCGGGGAGCTGTTTTTT,CAISESSGRANTGELFF
-,-,TRBJ2-2,TRBV7-9,TGTGCCAGCAGCTTAGGAGTAGGCACCGGGGAGCTGTTTTTT,CASSLGVGTGELFF
many,TRBD2,TRBJ2-1,TRBV5-5,TGTGCCAGCAGCCCTCGCCCCGGGACTAGCTACAATGAGCAGTTCTTC,CASSPRPGTSYNEQFF
-,TRBD2,TRBJ2-1,TRBV24-1,TGTGCCACCAGTGATATCCCGACTAGCGGGACCCCCAATGAGCAGTTCTTC,CATSDIPTSGTPNEQFF
many,TRBD1,TRBJ2-3,TRBV12-3/TRBV12-4,TGTGCCAGCGGGGACAGGGGCACAGATACGCAGTATTTT,CASGDRGTDTQYF
-,TRBD2,TRBJ2-5,TRBV20-1,TGCAGTGCTTTGGGACTAGGTGGGATGGGCGAGACCCAGTACTTC,CSALGLGGMGETQYF
few,TRBD2,TRBJ2-2,TRBV6-2/TRBV6-3,TGTGCCAGCAGAAAGGGACTAGCGAGAGCCGGGGAGCGGTTTTTT,CASRKGLARAGERFF
many,TRBD1,TRBJ2-7,TRBV12-3/TRBV12-4,TGTGCCAGCAGCAGGGGGAGTTTTAACGAGCAGTACTTC,CASSRGSFNEQYF
few,-,TRBJ1-6,TRBV6-1,TGTGCCAGCAGTGAAGACAGGATTTATTCACCCCTCCACTTT,CASSEDRIYSPLHF
few,TRBD1,TRBJ1-1,TRBV25-1,TGTGCCAGCGATCCGGGACAGCTGAACACTGAAGCTTTCTTT,CASDPGQLNTEAFF
-,TRBD1,TRBJ2-7,TRBV27,TGTGCCAGCAGTTTCCTCCGGGACAGGGACTCCAACGAGCAGTACTTC,CASSFLRDRDSNEQYF
many,TRBD1,TRBJ2-7,TRBV10-3,TGTGCCATCACCGCTCATGGGGACAGGTCCTACGAGCAGTACTTC,CAITAHGDRSYEQYF
many,TRBD1,TRBJ1-5,TRBV20-1,TGCAGTGCAAGTCCCGGGACAGGGCAACAGCCCCAGCATTTT,CSASPGTGQQPQHF
-,TRBD1,TRBJ1-1,TRBV28,TGTGCCAGCAGTCAGTGGACAGGGGCGAACACTGAAGCTTTCTTT,CASSQWTGANTEAFF
few,-,TRBJ1-1,TRBV25-1,TGTGCCAGCAGTGGGACAAAAGAGATGAACACTGAAGCTTTCTTT,CASSGTKEMNTEAFF
-,TRBD2,TRBJ2-1,TRBV7-8,TGTGCCAGCACCGTTAGCGGGGGGTTGAATGAGCAGTTCTTC,CASTVSGGLNEQFF
-,-,TRBJ2-1,TRBV10-1,TGCGCCACCTCACGCGGCAGTGTGGGTGAGCAGTTCTTC,CATSRGSVGEQFF
-,TRBD2,TRBJ2-7,TRBV5-6,TGTGCCAGCAGCTGGACTAGCGGAAGATACGAGCAGTACTTC,CASSWTSGRYEQYF
many,TRBD1,TRBJ2-3,TRBV7-9,TGTGCCAGCAGCTTTCGTGGGACAGTGATCACAGATACGCAGTATTTT,CASSFRGTVITDTQYF
many,-,TRBJ2-7,TRBV24-1,TGTGCCACCAGTGATTTCAGGGGCTACGAGCAGTACTTC,CATSDFRGYEQYF
few,-,TRBJ1-1,TRBV2,TGTGCCAGCGCCCAGGACAGATTATTTGCTGAAGCTTTCTTT,CASAQDRLFAEAFF
few,-,TRBJ2-1,TRBV11-3,TGTGCCAGCAGCTTAGCCCCGGGACTCGTGCAGTTCTTC,CASSLAPGLVQFF
many,-,TRBJ2-3,TRBV5-1,TGCGCCAGCAGCGATGGACATGGCACAGATACGCAGTATTTT,CASSDGHGTDTQYF
-,TRBD1,TRBJ2-1,TRBV20-1,TGCAGTGCTAGTTCTCCGGGACAGGGGGCGAATGAGCAGTTCTTC,CSASSPGQGANEQFF
many,TRBD1,TRBJ1-2,TRBV29-1,TGCTCCGCAGGGGGCAGCAACTATGGCTACACCTTC,CSAGGSNYGYTF
many,-,TRBJ2-3,TRBV7-9,TGTGCCAGCAGCTTTGGGGCTAGCACAGATACGCAGTATTTT,CASSFGASTDTQYF
-,TRBD2,TRBJ2-5,TRBV4-2,TGTGCCAGCAGCCAAGATCGGGAGGGCCCCGAGACCCAGTACTTC,CASSQDREGPETQYF
-,TRBD1,TRBJ1-4,TRBV5-1,TGCGCCAGCAGCTTGACAGGGGGCGCGGTGGAAAAACTGTTTTTT,CASSLTGGAVEKLFF
many,-,TRBJ2-2,TRBV6-5,TGTGCCAGCAGTTACTCTGGGGTTAGCGGGGAGCTGTTTTTT,CASSYSGVSGELFF
few,TRBD1,TRBJ2-1,TRBV6-4,TGTGCCAGCAGTTTGGCTCAGGGGGCCGGTTACAATGAGCAGTTCTTC,CASSLAQGAGYNEQFF
-,-,TRBJ2-1,TRBV20-1,TGCAGTGCCGGTATAGCGAGACTGGACTACAATGAGCAGTTCTTC,CSAGIARLDYNEQFF
many,-,TRBJ1-1,TRBV27,TGTGCCAGCAGTTTGAGGGCGGGCAGGATTAACACTGAAGCTTTCTTT,CASSLRAGRINTEAFF
many,TRBD1,TRBJ2-5,TRBV5-1,TGCGCCAGCAGCTTGACCGGGACAGGGGGCTCGAAGACCCAGTACTTC,CASSLTGTGGSKTQYF
few,TRBD1,TRBJ1-5,TRBV27,TGTGCCAGCAGTCGGGACAGGGACAATCAGCCCCAGCATTTT,CASSRDRDNQPQHF